This T cell receptor (beta chain) was obtained from a study of CD8 T cells in ankylosing spondylitis. Points from the study as a whole: The clones that were linked to disease were reported to be significantly enriched in matched synovial fluid samples from ankylosing spondylitis patients.

Trimming shortened V by 6 bases and J by 1 base, and 9 bases separated the two germline ends. Germline assignment: CDR1 SNHLY and CDR2 FYNNEI. CDR3 length: 13 residues. This clonotype was observed many times. The antigen is undetermined. In making TCR beta libraries, quantitative 5'-RACE with molecular barcodes was used. TCRdb re-called the 5' RACE reads with MiXCR, one entry per CDR3 protein. The sample includes about 130,000 distinct CDR3 sequences, around 7.9% of them seen just once. Sequencing used blood, either unsorted or a sorted T cell fraction (not recorded which). The chain is built from TRBV2 and TRBJ1-2, with D possibly being TRBD1 (6 bases). The clonotype comes from a female donor with ankylosing spondylitis or in good health (not recorded which). CDR3 residues: CASRDRLNYGYTF. CDR3 DNA sequence: TGTGCCAGCAGGGACAGACTTAACTATGGCTACACCTTC.